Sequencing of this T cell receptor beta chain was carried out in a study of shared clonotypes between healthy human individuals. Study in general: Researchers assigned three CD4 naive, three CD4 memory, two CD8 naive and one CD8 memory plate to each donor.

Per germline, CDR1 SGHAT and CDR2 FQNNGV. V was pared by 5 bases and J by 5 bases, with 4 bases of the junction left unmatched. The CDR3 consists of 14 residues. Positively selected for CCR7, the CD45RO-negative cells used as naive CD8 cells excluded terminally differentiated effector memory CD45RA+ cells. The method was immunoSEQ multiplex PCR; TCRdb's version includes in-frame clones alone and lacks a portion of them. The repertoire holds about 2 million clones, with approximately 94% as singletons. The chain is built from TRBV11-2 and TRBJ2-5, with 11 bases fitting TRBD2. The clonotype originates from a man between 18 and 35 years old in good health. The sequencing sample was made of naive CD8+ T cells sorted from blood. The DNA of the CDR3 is TGTGCCAGCAGCATAGCGGGGGGGCAGGAGACCCAGTACTTC. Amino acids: CASSIAGGQETQYF.